A selection of T cell receptor beta chains follows, all from one sample in a study of blood T cell repertoires in COVID-19. Sequenced by immunoSEQ multiplex PCR; TCRdb stores in-frame clones only, minus some. The sample lists about 320,000 clones; 65% to 90% were seen once. Sequencing was done on a sample of peripheral blood. These TCRs come from a human donor in a cohort sampled during active COVID-19. CDR3s include the opening cysteine and the closing phenylalanine or tryptophan. The D gene is left open where the match is weak. Expanded clones are given a class, and other clones once, few, many or no size at all.

J gene: TRBJ2-7
V gene: TRBV5-6
clone size: few
D gene: NA
CDR3 DNA: TGTGCCAGCAGGGAGACGGATTCCTACGAGCAGTACTTC
CDR3 protein: CASRETDSYEQYF

J gene: TRBJ1-2
V gene: TRBV30
clone size: NA
D gene: NA
CDR3 DNA: TGTGCCTGGAGTGTACTACAGGGCGGTGGGTATGGCTACACCTTC
CDR3 protein: CAWSVLQGGGYGYTF

J gene: TRBJ1-1
V gene: TRBV12-3/TRBV12-4
clone size: NA
D gene: NA
CDR3 DNA: TGTGCCAGCAGTCGCAGGGATTACACTGAAGCTTTCTTT
CDR3 protein: CASSRRDYTEAFF

J gene: TRBJ1-1
V gene: TRBV30
clone size: few
D gene: NA
CDR3 DNA: TGTGCCTGGACAGGGCGAGGCACTGAAGCTTTCTTT
CDR3 protein: CAWTGRGTEAFF

J gene: TRBJ1-1
V gene: TRBV2
clone size: NA
D gene: TRBD1
CDR3 DNA: TGTGCCAGCGCCAGGGGGCAGACCAAAATGAACACTGAAGCTTTCTTT
CDR3 protein: CASARGQTKMNTEAFF

J gene: TRBJ1-4
V gene: TRBV24-1
clone size: NA
D gene: NA
CDR3 DNA: TGTGCCACCAGTGACGGGGGAGTAGGTGAAAAACTGTTTTTT
CDR3 protein: CATSDGGVGEKLFF

J gene: TRBJ2-2
V gene: TRBV3-1/TRBV3-2
clone size: NA
D gene: NA
CDR3 DNA: TGTGCCAGCAGCCATGGCTGGGGAGGGAACACCGGGGAGCTGTTTTTT
CDR3 protein: CASSHGWGGNTGELFF

J gene: TRBJ2-3
V gene: TRBV7-2
clone size: NA
D gene: TRBD2
CDR3 DNA: TGTGCCAGCAGCTTCGGACTAGCAGATACGCAGTATTTT
CDR3 protein: CASSFGLADTQYF

J gene: TRBJ2-3
V gene: TRBV9
clone size: NA
D gene: NA
CDR3 DNA: TGTGCCAGCAGCGTAGGTTACTACGGGGCAGATACGCAGTATTTT
CDR3 protein: CASSVGYYGADTQYF

J gene: TRBJ2-1
V gene: TRBV30
clone size: few
D gene: TRBD1
CDR3 DNA: TGTGCCTGGAGTGTTGGGGACAGGGATATCAATGAGCAGTTCTTC
CDR3 protein: CAWSVGDRDINEQFF

J gene: TRBJ1-5
V gene: TRBV7-8
clone size: NA
D gene: NA
CDR3 DNA: TGTGCCAGCAGCTTACAGATGGGCAATCAGCCCCAGCATTTT
CDR3 protein: CASSLQMGNQPQHF

J gene: TRBJ1-6
V gene: TRBV5-6
clone size: NA
D gene: TRBD1
CDR3 DNA: TGTGCCAGCAGCTTAAGGGGGCGGAATTCACCCCTCCACTTT
CDR3 protein: CASSLRGRNSPLHF

J gene: TRBJ2-1
V gene: TRBV4-1
clone size: NA
D gene: TRBD2
CDR3 DNA: TGCGCCAGCAGCCAAGATCATAGCGGGGGTAGCAATGAGCAGTTCTTC
CDR3 protein: CASSQDHSGGSNEQFF

J gene: TRBJ2-1
V gene: TRBV27
clone size: once
D gene: TRBD2
CDR3 DNA: TGTGCCAGCAGTTTATCTGGCGGGGGTGCCTACAATGAGCAGTTCTTC
CDR3 protein: CASSLSGGGAYNEQFF

J gene: TRBJ2-7
V gene: TRBV7-3
clone size: once
D gene: TRBD1
CDR3 DNA: TGTGCCAGCAGCTTATACCGACAGGGTTGCCACGAGCAGTACTTC
CDR3 protein: CASSLYRQGCHEQYF

J gene: TRBJ2-5
V gene: TRBV2
clone size: NA
D gene: TRBD1
CDR3 DNA: TGTGCCAGCAGTCCTAGACCGGGACAGGGGAAAGAGACCCAGTACTTC
CDR3 protein: CASSPRPGQGKETQYF

J gene: TRBJ1-3
V gene: TRBV12-3/TRBV12-4
clone size: many
D gene: NA
CDR3 DNA: TGTGCCAGCACCCAAAACTCTGGAAACACCATATATTTT
CDR3 protein: CASTQNSGNTIYF

J gene: TRBJ1-1
V gene: TRBV10-3
clone size: NA
D gene: TRBD1
CDR3 DNA: TGTGCCATCAAAGGACAGGGAGGGACTGAAGCTTTCTTT
CDR3 protein: CAIKGQGGTEAFF

J gene: TRBJ1-1
V gene: TRBV30
clone size: once
D gene: NA
CDR3 DNA: TGTGCCTGGAAACGGAGGAACACTGAAGCTTTCTTT
CDR3 protein: CAWKRRNTEAFF

J gene: TRBJ1-4
V gene: TRBV2
clone size: once
D gene: NA
CDR3 DNA: TGTGCCAGCGCCTCTCGTGGGGGCCGGAATGAAAAACTGTTTTTT
CDR3 protein: CASASRGGRNEKLFF

J gene: TRBJ1-1
V gene: TRBV15
clone size: NA
D gene: TRBD1
CDR3 DNA: TGTGCCACCAGCAGTTACACAGGGGGTCGTACTGAAGCTTTCTTT
CDR3 protein: CATSSYTGGRTEAFF

J gene: TRBJ2-5
V gene: TRBV18
clone size: NA
D gene: NA
CDR3 DNA: TGTGCCAGCTCACCGAGGGGGACGGAGGAGACCCAGTACTTC
CDR3 protein: CASSPRGTEETQYF

J gene: TRBJ1-2
V gene: TRBV5-4
clone size: once
D gene: NA
CDR3 DNA: TGTGCCAGCAGCTTGGACCCGGGAACGGATGGCTACACCTTC
CDR3 protein: CASSLDPGTDGYTF

J gene: TRBJ1-1
V gene: TRBV20-1
clone size: NA
D gene: TRBD1
CDR3 DNA: TGCAGTGCTAGTTCATCAGGGGGTGTTGAAGCTTTCTTT
CDR3 protein: CSASSSGGVEAFF

J gene: TRBJ1-5
V gene: TRBV10-2
clone size: once
D gene: NA
CDR3 DNA: TGCGCCAGCAGTGAATCGGGGGGACGGGGACCCCAGCATTTT
CDR3 protein: CASSESGGRGPQHF

J gene: TRBJ1-2
V gene: TRBV7-2
clone size: few
D gene: NA
CDR3 DNA: TGTGCCAGCAGCTTACAACCGGCGGATGGCTACACCTTC
CDR3 protein: CASSLQPADGYTF

J gene: TRBJ1-4
V gene: TRBV30
clone size: NA
D gene: NA
CDR3 DNA: TGTGCCTGGAGTAAGACAAAAACAACTAATGAAAAACTGTTTTTT
CDR3 protein: CAWSKTKTTNEKLFF

J gene: TRBJ1-2
V gene: TRBV5-4
clone size: NA
D gene: NA
CDR3 DNA: TGTGCCAGCAGCTTGGGCGAGTGGGGCTACACCTTC
CDR3 protein: CASSLGEWGYTF

J gene: TRBJ1-2
V gene: TRBV19
clone size: few
D gene: NA
CDR3 DNA: TGTGCCAGTAGTATAATGGACACAGGCTACACCTTC
CDR3 protein: CASSIMDTGYTF

J gene: TRBJ1-2
V gene: TRBV14
clone size: NA
D gene: NA
CDR3 DNA: TGTGCCAGCAGCCAAGAGACGTGGACATACTATGGCTACACCTTC
CDR3 protein: CASSQETWTYYGYTF

J gene: TRBJ2-3
V gene: TRBV9
clone size: NA
D gene: TRBD2
CDR3 DNA: TGTGCCAGCAGCGTAGCCTTCTCGACAGCGGGGATCACAGATACGCAGTATTTT
CDR3 protein: CASSVAFSTAGITDTQYF